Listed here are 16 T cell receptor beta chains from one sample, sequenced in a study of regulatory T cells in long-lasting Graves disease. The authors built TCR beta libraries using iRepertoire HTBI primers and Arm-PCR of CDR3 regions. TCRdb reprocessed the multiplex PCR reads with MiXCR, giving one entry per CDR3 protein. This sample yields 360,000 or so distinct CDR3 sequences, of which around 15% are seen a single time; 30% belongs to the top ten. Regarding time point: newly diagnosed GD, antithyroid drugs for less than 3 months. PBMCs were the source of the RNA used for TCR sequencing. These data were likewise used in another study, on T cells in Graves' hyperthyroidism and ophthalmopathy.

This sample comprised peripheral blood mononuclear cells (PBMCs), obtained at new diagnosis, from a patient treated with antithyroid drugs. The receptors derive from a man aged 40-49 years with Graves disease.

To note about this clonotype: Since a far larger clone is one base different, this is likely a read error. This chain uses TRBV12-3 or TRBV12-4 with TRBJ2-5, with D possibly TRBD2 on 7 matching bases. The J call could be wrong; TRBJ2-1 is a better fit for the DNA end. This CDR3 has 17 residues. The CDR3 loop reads CASSLKGNREGDNEQFF. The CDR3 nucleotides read TGTGCCAGCAGTTTAAAGGGGAACAGGGAGGGGGACAATGAGCAGTTCTTC.

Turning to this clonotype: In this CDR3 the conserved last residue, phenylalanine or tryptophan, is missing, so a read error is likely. In nucleotides, the CDR3 is TGTGCCGGCAGTCCTGCCCGACTTAGGACGGACACAGATACGCAGTATTCT. Amino acids: CAGSPARLRTDTDTQYS. This chain links TRBV28 with TRBJ2-3; D gene unclear. Germline V CDR1 and CDR2: MDHEN, SYDVKM. The CDR3 extends over 17 amino acids.

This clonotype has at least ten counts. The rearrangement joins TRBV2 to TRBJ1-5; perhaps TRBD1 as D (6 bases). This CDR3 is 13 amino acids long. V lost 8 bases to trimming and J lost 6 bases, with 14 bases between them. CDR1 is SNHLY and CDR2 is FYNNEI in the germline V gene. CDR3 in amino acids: CASQQGVGQPQHF. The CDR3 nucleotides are TGTGCCAGCCAACAGGGAGTCGGTCAGCCCCAGCATTTT.

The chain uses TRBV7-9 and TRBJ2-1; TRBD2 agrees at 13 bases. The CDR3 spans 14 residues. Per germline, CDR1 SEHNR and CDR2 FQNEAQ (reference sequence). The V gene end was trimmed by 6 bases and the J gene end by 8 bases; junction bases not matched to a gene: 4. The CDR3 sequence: CASSGLAGAYEQFF. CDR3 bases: TGTGCCAGCAGTGGACTAGCGGGAGCCTATGAGCAGTTCTTC.

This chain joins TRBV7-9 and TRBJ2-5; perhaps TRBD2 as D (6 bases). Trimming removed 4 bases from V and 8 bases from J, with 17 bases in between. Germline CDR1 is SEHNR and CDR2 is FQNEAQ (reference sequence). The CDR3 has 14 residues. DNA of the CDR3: TGTGCCAGCAGCTCGGGGGACCATTTCCTAACCCAGTACTTC. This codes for CASSSGDHFLTQYF.

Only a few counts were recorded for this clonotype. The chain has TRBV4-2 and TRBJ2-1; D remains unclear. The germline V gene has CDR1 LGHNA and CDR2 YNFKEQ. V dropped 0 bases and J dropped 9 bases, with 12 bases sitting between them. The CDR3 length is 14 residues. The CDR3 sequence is CASSQDRLSGEQFF. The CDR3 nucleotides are TGTGCCAGCAGCCAAGATCGACTCTCCGGTGAGCAGTTCTTC.

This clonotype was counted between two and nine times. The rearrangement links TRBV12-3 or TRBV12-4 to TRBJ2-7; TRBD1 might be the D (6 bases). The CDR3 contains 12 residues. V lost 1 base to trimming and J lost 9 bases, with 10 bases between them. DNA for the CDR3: TGTGCCAGCAGTTTAGGGGCCAGGGGGCAGTACTTC. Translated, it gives CASSLGARGQYF.

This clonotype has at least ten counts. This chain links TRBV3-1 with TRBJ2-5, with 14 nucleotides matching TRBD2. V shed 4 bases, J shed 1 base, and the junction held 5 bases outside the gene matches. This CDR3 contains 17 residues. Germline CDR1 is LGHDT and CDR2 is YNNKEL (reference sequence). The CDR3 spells CASSLGTSGGSQETQYF. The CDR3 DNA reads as TGTGCCAGCAGCCTAGGGACTAGCGGGGGCTCCCAAGAGACCCAGTACTTC.

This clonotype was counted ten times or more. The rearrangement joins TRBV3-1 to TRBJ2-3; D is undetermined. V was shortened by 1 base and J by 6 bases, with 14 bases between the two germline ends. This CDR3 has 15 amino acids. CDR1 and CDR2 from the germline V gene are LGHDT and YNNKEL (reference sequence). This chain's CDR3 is CASSQVQSNSDTQYF. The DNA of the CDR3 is TGTGCCAGCAGCCAAGTGCAATCTAACTCCGATACGCAGTATTTT.

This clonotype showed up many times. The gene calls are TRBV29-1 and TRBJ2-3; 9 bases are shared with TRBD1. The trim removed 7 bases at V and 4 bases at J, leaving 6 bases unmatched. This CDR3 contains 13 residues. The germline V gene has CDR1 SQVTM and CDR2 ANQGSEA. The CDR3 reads CSAGQGPADTQYF. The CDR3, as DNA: TGCAGCGCCGGACAGGGGCCCGCAGATACGCAGTATTTT.

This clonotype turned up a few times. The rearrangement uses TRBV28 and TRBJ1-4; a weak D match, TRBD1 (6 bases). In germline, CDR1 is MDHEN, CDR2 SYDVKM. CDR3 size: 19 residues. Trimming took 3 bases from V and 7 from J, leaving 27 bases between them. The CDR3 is CASSLLPDSVNMQGEKLFF. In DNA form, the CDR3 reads TGTGCCAGCAGTTTGTTACCGGACAGCGTAAATATGCAGGGTGAAAAACTGTTTTTT.

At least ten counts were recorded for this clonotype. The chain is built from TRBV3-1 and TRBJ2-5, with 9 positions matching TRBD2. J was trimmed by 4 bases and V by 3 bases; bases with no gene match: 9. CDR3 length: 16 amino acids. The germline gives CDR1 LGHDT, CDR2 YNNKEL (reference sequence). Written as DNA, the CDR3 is TGTGCCAGCAGCCAGGGAACTAGCGGGCTGGTAGAGACCCAGTACTTC. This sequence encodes CASSQGTSGLVETQYF.

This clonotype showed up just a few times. CDR3: CASSDKDLGTDTQYF. CDR3 nucleotides: TGTGCCAGCAGTGATAAGGATTTGGGCACAGATACGCAGTATTTT. J is TRBJ2-3 and V is TRBV6-1; D uncertain. This CDR3 region has 15 residues. Germline assignment: CDR1 MNHNS and CDR2 SASEGT. Trimming took off 3 bases at V and 1 base at J, with 11 bases between the two ends.

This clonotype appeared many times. CDR3 amino acids: CASSLTGESTDTQYF. The CDR3 DNA reads TGTGCCAGCAGCCTAACAGGGGAATCAACAGATACGCAGTATTTT. The V gene is TRBV2, the J gene TRBJ2-3; 7 nucleotides agree with TRBD1. Germline CDR1 and CDR2: SNHLY and FYNNEI. The ends lost 6 bases at V and 3 bases at J; junction bases unmatched: 9. This CDR3 region has 15 residues.

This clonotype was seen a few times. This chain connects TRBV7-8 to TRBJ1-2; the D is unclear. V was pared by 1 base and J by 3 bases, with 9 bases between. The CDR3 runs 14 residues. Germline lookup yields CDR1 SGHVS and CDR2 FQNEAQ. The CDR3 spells CASSLETSDYGYTF. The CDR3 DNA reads TGTGCCAGCAGCTTAGAGACGTCAGACTATGGCTACACCTTC.

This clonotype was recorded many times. The CDR3 sequence: CASGRTGRTEGQPQHF. In DNA form, the CDR3 reads TGTGCCAGCGGACGGACAGGGAGGACAGAAGGGCAGCCCCAGCATTTT. This rearrangement joins TRBV27 to TRBJ1-5; 8 nucleotides line up with TRBD1. CDR1 and CDR2 from the germline V gene are MNHEY and SMNVEV (reference sequence). Trimming removed 8 bases from V and 7 bases from J; junction bases left unmatched: 16. This CDR3 is 16 amino acids long.